The source of this T cell receptor (beta chain) is a study of cytomegalovirus exposure and HLA in healthy donors. This PCR relied on a set of 60 Vbeta primers and 13 Jbeta primers. The data were produced by immunoSEQ multiplex PCR, yet TCRdb's version contains in-frame clones alone and is incomplete. The data contain 100,000 or so clones, about four fifths of them singletons. Turning to this clone: What it binds is not known.

Germline V gene lookup returns CDR1 SEHNR and CDR2 FQNEAQ (reference sequence). The CDR3 extends over 14 amino acids. Trimming removed 5 bases from V and 3 bases from J, with 14 bases in between. General study results and limits: CMV serostatus stood as the only immune exposure information on hand. Cytomegalovirus-associated TCR beta chains were listed, numbering over 150. Relative to equally common others, HLA-associated TCR beta chains showed greater clonal expansion in a later analysis.

Sequenced sample: PBMCs. The sequence derives from a man in his forties in good health and CMV-seronegative. The rearrangement joins TRBV7-9 to TRBJ2-7, with D unresolved. CDR3 in amino acids: CASSAPGNFYEQYF. As DNA, the CDR3 is TGTGCCAGCAGCGCCCCAGGTAATTTCTACGAGCAGTACTTC.